The 26 T cell receptor beta chains in this list originate from one sample, sequenced in a study of T cells in Graves' hyperthyroidism and ophthalmopathy. Authors of the study amplified TCR beta CDR3 regions from RNA transcripts. The HTBI primer set served for first-round RT-PCR of the TCR CDR3. In TCRdb, the multiplex PCR reads were re-called with MiXCR into one record per CDR3 protein. The sample consists of 660,000 or so distinct CDR3 sequences, around 21% of them appearing once. Sequencing was performed on blood. The receptor source for this set is a man younger than 45 with Graves' ophthalmopathy.

The chain couples TRBV18 to TRBJ2-1, with 9 positions matching TRBD1. Germline V gene sequence: CDR1 KGHSH, CDR2 LQKENI. J lost 5 bases, V lost 6 bases, and 8 bases had no gene match. CDR3 length: 15 amino acids. CDR3 sequence: CASSPRTGANNEQFF. For the CDR3, the DNA is TGTGCCAGCTCTCCCAGGACAGGGGCGAACAATGAGCAGTTCTTC.

This clonotype was seen at least ten times. The chain is built from TRBV7-8 and TRBJ1-4; the D gene is possibly TRBD1 (5 bases). V was pared by 5 bases and J by 3 bases, with 22 bases between. Germline loops: CDR1 SGHVS, CDR2 FQNEAQ. The CDR3 length is 18 residues. In nucleotides, the CDR3 is TGTGCCAGCAGCCCCCGGGGCCTCCCCATTGGAGCTAATGAAAAACTGTTTTTT. This sequence encodes CASSPRGLPIGANEKLFF.

This clonotype was recorded many times. The J gene is TRBJ2-3, the V gene TRBV2; tentatively, D is TRBD1 (8 bases). There are 16 residues in the CDR3. V was cut by 7 bases and J by 5 bases, with 22 bases left in between. CDR1 is SNHLY and CDR2 is FYNNEI in the germline V gene. CDR3: CASTPSGAGTGDTQYF. The CDR3 DNA reads as TGTGCCAGCACCCCTAGCGGAGCGGGGACAGGAGATACGCAGTATTTT.

The rearrangement joins TRBV14 to TRBJ2-5; perhaps TRBD2 as D (7 bases). V was trimmed by 2 bases and J by 13 bases, leaving 20 bases between them. The CDR3 consists of 14 residues. Germline V gene lookup returns CDR1 SGHDN and CDR2 FVKESK. CDR3 protein: CASSQRGARGQWYF. CDR3 DNA: TGTGCCAGCAGCCAACGGGGGGCTCGCGGACAGTGGTACTTC. The entire variable domain, with the rest obtained from reference TRBV14 and TRBJ2-5, is as follows: EAGVTQFPSHSVIEKGQTVTLRCDPISGHDNLYWYRRVMGKEIKFLLHFVKESKQDESGMPNNRFLAERTGGTYSTLKVQPAELEDSGVYFCASSQRGARGQWYFGPGTRLLVL.

This clonotype was picked up many times. The chain joins TRBV7-9 to TRBJ2-7; TRBD2 might be the D (6 bases). The germline CDR1 and CDR2 sequences are SEHNR and FQNEAQ (reference sequence). The CDR3 length is 15 residues. The V and J ends lost 0 bases and 5 bases respectively, with 14 bases between them. This chain's CDR3 is CASSLALASVHEQYF. CDR3 nucleotide sequence: TGTGCCAGCAGCTTAGCGCTTGCTAGCGTGCACGAGCAGTACTTC.

In this sample, this clonotype turned up a few times. The gene calls are TRBV30 and TRBJ1-4; no firm D call. Trimming pared 7 bases from V and 8 bases from J, leaving 23 bases between. The CDR3 has 15 amino acids. Germline CDR1 GTSNPN, CDR2 SVGIG (reference sequence). CDR3 in DNA: TGTGCCTTTACGGGGTCCGTGGCAAGTGGGGAAAAACTGTTTTTT. This encodes CAFTGSVASGEKLFF. Full variable domain (outside the CDR3, taken from reference TRBV30 and TRBJ1-4): SQTIHQWPATLVQPVGSPLSLECTVEGTSNPNLYWYRQAAGRGLQLLFYSVGIGQISSEVPQNLSASRPQDRQFILSSKKLLLSDSGFYLCAFTGSVASGEKLFFGSGTQLSVL.

This clonotype was recorded a few times. The chain employs TRBV6-2 or TRBV6-3 and TRBJ2-1; 7 positions match TRBD2. The V and J ends lost 8 bases and 0 bases, in that order; junction bases with no gene match: 7. CDR1 is MNHEY, CDR2 SVGEGT, per germline. CDR3 length: 15 amino acids. The CDR3 DNA reads as TGTGCCAGCTTAGCGGGTTGGAGCTCCTACAATGAGCAGTTCTTC. It specifies CASLAGWSSYNEQFF.

Points on this clonotype: A read error is possible here, since a much larger clone lies one base away. CDR3 protein: CASSLSPGQGHEQCF. The CDR3 coding sequence is TGTGCCAGCAGTTTAAGCCCAGGACAGGGCCACGAGCAGTGCTTC. The V call is TRBV28, the J call TRBJ2-7; 8 positions match TRBD1. This CDR3 region has 15 residues. Germline V gives CDR1 MDHEN, CDR2 SYDVKM.

This clonotype turned up a few times. The CDR3 DNA sequence: TGTGCCAGCAGCTGGTACCAAGAGACCCAGTACTTC. Its protein product is CASSWYQETQYF. The chain has TRBV7-2 and TRBJ2-5; no definite D call. Trimming removed 4 bases from V and 0 bases from J, with 3 bases in between. The CDR3 has 12 amino acids. Per germline, CDR1 SGHTA and CDR2 FQGNSA.

This clonotype has a count of ten or more. The chain has TRBV18 and TRBJ2-3; D gene unclear. Germline V CDR1 and CDR2: KGHSH, LQKENI. V was clipped by 1 base and J by 3 bases, with 11 bases between them. CDR3 length: 15 amino acids. The CDR3 sequence is CASSPRVDMTDTQYF. CDR3 nucleotide sequence: TGTGCCAGCTCACCACGCGTGGATATGACAGATACGCAGTATTTT.

This clonotype showed up just a few times. The V gene is TRBV9, the J gene TRBJ1-1, with D unclear. V was clipped by 3 bases and J by 1 base, with 10 bases between them. CDR3 length: 14 residues. Germline loops: CDR1 SGDLS, CDR2 YYNGEE. CDR3 loop: CASSGLLGNTEAFF. CDR3 sequence (DNA): TGTGCCAGCAGCGGGTTGCTGGGGAACACTGAAGCTTTCTTT.

V usage is TRBV11-2 and J usage is TRBJ2-7; 11 bases align to TRBD2. V was pared by 1 base and J by 3 bases, with 20 bases of the junction left unmatched. The CDR3 is 21 residues long. Germline V gene data show CDR1 as SGHAT and CDR2 as FQNNGV. The CDR3 is CASSLALPTSGRVRGVYEQYF. CDR3 bases: TGTGCCAGCAGCTTAGCTCTGCCCACTAGCGGGAGAGTAAGGGGTGTCTACGAGCAGTACTTC.

In its sample, this clonotype was seen many times. The chain combines TRBV11-2 with TRBJ1-1, with D maybe TRBD1 (6 bases). The CDR3 runs to 15 residues. The germline V gene has CDR1 SGHAT and CDR2 FQNNGV. Trimming removed 0 bases from V and 3 bases from J, with 11 bases in between. CDR3 protein: CASSLDPGAYTEAFF. In DNA, the CDR3 is TGTGCCAGCAGCTTAGATCCGGGGGCCTACACTGAAGCTTTCTTT. Full variable domain (outside the CDR3, taken from reference TRBV11-2 and TRBJ1-1): EAGVAQSPRYKIIEKRQSVAFWCNPISGHATLYWYQQILGQGPKLLIQFQNNGVVDDSQLPKDRFSAERLKGVDSTLKIQPAKLEDSAVYLCASSLDPGAYTEAFFGQGTRLTVV.

The gene calls are TRBV7-8 and TRBJ2-1, with D unclear. V was trimmed by 4 bases and J by 11 bases, leaving 12 bases between them. The CDR3 has 12 amino acids. The germline gives CDR1 SGHVS, CDR2 FQNEAQ. CDR3 sequence: CASSSHLGQQFF. The CDR3, as DNA: TGTGCCAGCAGCTCGCACCTGGGCCAGCAGTTCTTC.

The chain joins TRBV29-1 to TRBJ1-3, with D uncertain. Germline V gene sequence: CDR1 SQVTM, CDR2 ANQGSEA. The V and J ends lost 4 bases and 4 bases respectively, with 14 bases between them. The CDR3 is 14 residues long. The CDR3 region is CSVVGSGLGNTIYF. The CDR3 DNA reads TGCAGCGTTGTGGGTTCCGGTCTGGGAAACACCATATATTTT.

This clonotype was seen only a few times. The rearrangement links TRBV28 to TRBJ2-3; TRBD2 agrees at 8 bases. The CDR3 is made up of 15 amino acids. V trimming: 5 bases; J trimming: 2 bases; junction bases outside the gene matches: 6. CDR1 and CDR2 (germline): MDHEN, SYDVKM. The CDR3 is CASSRGTSFTDTQYF. The CDR3 region has the DNA TGTGCCAGCAGTCGCGGGACTAGTTTCACAGATACGCAGTATTTT.

This clonotype was seen at least ten times. V usage is TRBV18 and J usage is TRBJ2-1; D uncertain. With 3 bases removed from V and 5 bases from J, the gap between germline ends came to 8 bases. The germline CDR1 and CDR2 sequences are KGHSH and LQKENI. CDR3 length: 13 amino acids. The CDR3 is CASSPSWDNEQFF. The CDR3 DNA is TGTGCCAGCTCACCTTCATGGGACAATGAGCAGTTCTTC.

The V call is TRBV3-1, the J call TRBJ2-1; D may correspond to TRBD1 or TRBD2 (5 bases each). With 4 bases removed from V and 8 bases from J, the gap between germline ends came to 18 bases. Per the germline V gene, CDR1 is LGHDT and CDR2 is YNNKEL (reference sequence). There are 15 residues in the CDR3. The CDR3 loop is CASSLLGAPVDEQFF. Written as DNA, the CDR3 is TGTGCCAGCAGCCTTCTCGGGGCCCCTGTCGATGAGCAGTTCTTC.

In its sample, this clonotype was seen many times. This chain joins TRBV12-3 or TRBV12-4 and TRBJ2-1; D is uncertain. Trimming stripped 1 base from V and 0 bases from J, with 16 bases between. The CDR3 is 18 residues long. CDR3 sequence (DNA): TGTGCCAGCAGTTTAGGGGCATGGGGTAAGAGCTCCTACAATGAGCAGTTCTTC. Amino acids: CASSLGAWGKSSYNEQFF.

The chain is built from TRBV6-2 or TRBV6-3 and TRBJ2-2; no clear D gene. Trimming cost V 7 bases and J 3 bases, with 9 bases left between them. The germline V gene encodes CDR1 MNHEY and CDR2 SVGEGT. This CDR3 is built from 13 residues. This chain's CDR3 is CASIKADTGELFF. CDR3 nucleotide sequence: TGTGCCAGCATAAAAGCAGACACCGGGGAGCTGTTTTTT.

This clonotype was seen repeatedly, ten times or more. V usage is TRBV27 and J usage is TRBJ1-2; D is possibly TRBD1 (6 bases). The CDR3 has 13 amino acids. Germline CDR1 reads MNHEY; CDR2 reads SMNVEV (reference sequence). The germline V and J ends were trimmed by 7 bases and 4 bases, with 13 bases remaining between them. In DNA, the CDR3 is TGTGCCAGCATGGCTGGGGGCTCCTATGGCTACACCTTC. Its translation: CASMAGGSYGYTF.

Concerning this clonotype itself: One end of the junction varies from germline; a read error may be responsible. This rearrangement joins TRBV6-8 to TRBJ1-5, with TRBD1 as a possible D gene (6 bases). The CDR3 covers 16 residues. Germline CDR1 and CDR2: MNHGY and SAAAGT. The CDR3 DNA is TGTACCAGCAATCCAAAAGACCGGGACAAAAATCAGCCCCAGCATTTT. The encoded protein is CTSNPKDRDKNQPQHF.

This clonotype has a handful of counts. The chain couples TRBV20-1 to TRBJ2-4; 10 bases agree with TRBD2. The CDR3 extends over 16 amino acids. CDR1 and CDR2 (germline): DFQATT, SNEGSKA (reference sequence). The J segment lost 0 bases and the V segment lost 3 bases, leaving 5 bases of the junction unmatched. The DNA for the CDR3 is TGCAGTGCTAGTCTAGCGGGAGTGGTAGCCAAAAACATTCAGTACTTC. Amino acid sequence: CSASLAGVVAKNIQYF.

This chain links TRBV6-1 with TRBJ2-1; D unresolved. The CDR3 covers 12 residues. Germline V gives CDR1 MNHNS, CDR2 SASEGT. V was shortened by 6 bases and J by 4 bases, with 7 bases between the two germline ends. CDR3 DNA sequence: TGTGCCAGCAGAGGATTATACAATGAGCAGTTCTTC. It specifies CASRGLYNEQFF.

V and J are TRBV4-2 and TRBJ2-3, with 8 nucleotides matching TRBD2. CDR3 length equals 18 residues. Losses at the gene ends were 3 bases for V and 0 bases for J; bases not matched to a gene: 11. Germline assignment: CDR1 LGHNA and CDR2 YNFKEQ. The CDR3 loop is CASSHRKAGGISTDTQYF. As DNA, the CDR3 is TGTGCCAGCAGCCACCGGAAGGCGGGAGGCATTAGCACAGATACGCAGTATTTT.

Turning to this clonotype: The conserved closing phenylalanine or tryptophan is absent in this CDR3, likely reflecting a read error. The chain couples TRBV11-2 to TRBJ2-4; D unresolved. The CDR3 consists of 17 residues. Trimming cost V 2 bases and J 0 bases, with 14 bases left between them. CDR1 is SGHAT and CDR2 is FQNNGV in the germline V gene. The CDR3 DNA reads as TGTGCCAGCAGCTTATCGTTCCCGGAAGGAGCCAAAAACATTCAGTACCTC. This sequence encodes CASSLSFPEGAKNIQYL.